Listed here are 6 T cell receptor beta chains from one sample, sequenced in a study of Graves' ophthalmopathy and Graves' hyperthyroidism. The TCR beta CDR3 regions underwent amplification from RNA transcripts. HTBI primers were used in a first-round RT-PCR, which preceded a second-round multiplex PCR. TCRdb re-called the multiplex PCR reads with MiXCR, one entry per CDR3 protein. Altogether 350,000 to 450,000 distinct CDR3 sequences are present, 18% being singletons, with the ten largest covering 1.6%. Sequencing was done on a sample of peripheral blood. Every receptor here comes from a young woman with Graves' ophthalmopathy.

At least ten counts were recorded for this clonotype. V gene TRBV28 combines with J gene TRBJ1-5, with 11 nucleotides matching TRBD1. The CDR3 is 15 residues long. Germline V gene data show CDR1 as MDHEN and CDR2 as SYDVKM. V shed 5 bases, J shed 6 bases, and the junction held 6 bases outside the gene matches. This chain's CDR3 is CASSLGQGAFQPQHF. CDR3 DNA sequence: TGTGCCAGCAGTCTTGGACAGGGGGCTTTTCAGCCCCAGCATTTT.

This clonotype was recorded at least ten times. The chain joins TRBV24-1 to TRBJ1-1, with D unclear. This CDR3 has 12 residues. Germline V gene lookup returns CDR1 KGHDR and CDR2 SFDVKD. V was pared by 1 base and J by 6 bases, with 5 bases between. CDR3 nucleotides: TGTGCCACCAGTGATTTCGGGGCTGAAGCTTTCTTT. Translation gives CATSDFGAEAFF.

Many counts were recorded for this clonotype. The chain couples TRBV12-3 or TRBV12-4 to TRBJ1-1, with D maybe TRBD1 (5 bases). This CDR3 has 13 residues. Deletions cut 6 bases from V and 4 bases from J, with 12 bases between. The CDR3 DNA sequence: TGTGCCAGCAGAGCGCAGGGTTTCACTGAAGCTTTCTTT. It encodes CASRAQGFTEAFF.

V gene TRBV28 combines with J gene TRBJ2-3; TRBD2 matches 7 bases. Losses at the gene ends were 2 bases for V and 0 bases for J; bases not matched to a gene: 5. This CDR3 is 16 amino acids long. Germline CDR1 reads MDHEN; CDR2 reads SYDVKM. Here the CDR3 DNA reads TGTGCCAGCAGTTTAGGGCTAGCGGAGAGCACAGATACGCAGTATTTT. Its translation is CASSLGLAESTDTQYF.

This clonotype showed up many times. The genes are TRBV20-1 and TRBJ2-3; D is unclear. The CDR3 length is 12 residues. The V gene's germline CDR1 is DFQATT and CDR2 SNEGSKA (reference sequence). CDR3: CSPSGHTDTQYF. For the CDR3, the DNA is TGCAGCCCTTCTGGCCACACAGATACGCAGTATTTT.

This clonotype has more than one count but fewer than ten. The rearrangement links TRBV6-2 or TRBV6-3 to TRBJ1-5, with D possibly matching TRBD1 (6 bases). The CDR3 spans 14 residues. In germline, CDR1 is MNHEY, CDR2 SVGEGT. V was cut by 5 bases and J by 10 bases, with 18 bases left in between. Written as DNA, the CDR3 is TGTGCCAGCAGTAACGACAGGCTACATGGCCCCCAGCATTTT. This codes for CASSNDRLHGPQHF.